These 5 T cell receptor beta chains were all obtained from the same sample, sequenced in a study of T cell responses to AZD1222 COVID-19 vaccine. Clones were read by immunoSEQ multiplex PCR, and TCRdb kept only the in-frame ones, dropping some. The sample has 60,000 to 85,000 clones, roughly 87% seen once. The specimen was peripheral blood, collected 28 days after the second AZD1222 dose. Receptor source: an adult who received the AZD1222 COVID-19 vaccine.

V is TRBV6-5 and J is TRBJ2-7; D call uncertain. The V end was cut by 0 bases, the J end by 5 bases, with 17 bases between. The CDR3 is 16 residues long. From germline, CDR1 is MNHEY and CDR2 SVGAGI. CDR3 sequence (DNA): TGTGCCAGCAGTTACTCGAAATTTCCCTCTCATGACGAGCAGTACTTC. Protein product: CASSYSKFPSHDEQYF.

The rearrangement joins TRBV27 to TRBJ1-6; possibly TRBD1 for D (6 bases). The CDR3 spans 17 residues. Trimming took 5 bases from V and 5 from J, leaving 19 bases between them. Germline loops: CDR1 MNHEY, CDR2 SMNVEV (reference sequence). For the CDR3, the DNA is TGTGCCAGCAGTCCCAAGACAGGCGCCGCAGATAATTCACCCCTCCACTTT. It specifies CASSPKTGAADNSPLHF.

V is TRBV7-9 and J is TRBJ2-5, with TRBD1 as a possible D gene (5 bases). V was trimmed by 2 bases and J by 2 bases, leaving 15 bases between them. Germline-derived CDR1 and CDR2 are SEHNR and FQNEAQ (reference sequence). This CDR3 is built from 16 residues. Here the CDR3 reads CASSLRSSGAQETQYF. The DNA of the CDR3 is TGTGCCAGCAGCTTACGCAGTAGTGGGGCACAAGAGACCCAGTACTTC.

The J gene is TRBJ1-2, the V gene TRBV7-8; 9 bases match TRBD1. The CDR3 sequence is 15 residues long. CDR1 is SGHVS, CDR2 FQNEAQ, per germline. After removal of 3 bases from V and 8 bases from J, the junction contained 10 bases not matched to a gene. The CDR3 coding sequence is TGTGCCAGCAGCTTTCCCGTCGACAGGGGGTCGGGCTACACCTTC. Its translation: CASSFPVDRGSGYTF.

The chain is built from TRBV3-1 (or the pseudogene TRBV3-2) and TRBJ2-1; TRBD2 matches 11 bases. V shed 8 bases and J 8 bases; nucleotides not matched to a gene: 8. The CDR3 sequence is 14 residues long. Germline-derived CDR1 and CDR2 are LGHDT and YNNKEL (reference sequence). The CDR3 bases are TGTGCCAGCGTCGTAGCGGGGGGGAGGGATGAGCAGTTCTTC. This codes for CASVVAGGRDEQFF.